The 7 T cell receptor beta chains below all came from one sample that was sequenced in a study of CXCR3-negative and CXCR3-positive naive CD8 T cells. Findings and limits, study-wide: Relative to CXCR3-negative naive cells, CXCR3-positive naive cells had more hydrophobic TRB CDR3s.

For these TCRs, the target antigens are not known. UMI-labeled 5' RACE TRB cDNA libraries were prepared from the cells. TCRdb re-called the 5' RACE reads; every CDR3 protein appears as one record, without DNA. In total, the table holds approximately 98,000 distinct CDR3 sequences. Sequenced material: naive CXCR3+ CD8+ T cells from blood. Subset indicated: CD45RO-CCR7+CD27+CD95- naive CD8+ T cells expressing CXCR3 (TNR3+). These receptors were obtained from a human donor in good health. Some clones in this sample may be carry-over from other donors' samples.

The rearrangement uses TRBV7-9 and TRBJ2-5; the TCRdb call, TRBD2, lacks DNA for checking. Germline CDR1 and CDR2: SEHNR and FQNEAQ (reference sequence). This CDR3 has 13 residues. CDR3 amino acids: CASSFPGLETQYF.

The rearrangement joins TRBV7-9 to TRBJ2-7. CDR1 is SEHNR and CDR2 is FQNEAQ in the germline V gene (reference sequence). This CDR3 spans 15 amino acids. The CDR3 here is CASSLGSGSLNEQYF.

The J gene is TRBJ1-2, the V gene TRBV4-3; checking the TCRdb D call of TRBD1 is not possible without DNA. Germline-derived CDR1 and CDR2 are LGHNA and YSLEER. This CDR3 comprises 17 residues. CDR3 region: CASSQDRTGGGGYGYTF.

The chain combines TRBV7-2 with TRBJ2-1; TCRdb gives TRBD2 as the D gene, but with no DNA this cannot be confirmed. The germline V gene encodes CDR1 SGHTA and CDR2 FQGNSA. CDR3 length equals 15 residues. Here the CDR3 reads CASSPGGAWPNEQFF.

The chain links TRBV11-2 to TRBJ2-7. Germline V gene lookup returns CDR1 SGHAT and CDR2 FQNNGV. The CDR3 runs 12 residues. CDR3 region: CASSLDLREQYF.

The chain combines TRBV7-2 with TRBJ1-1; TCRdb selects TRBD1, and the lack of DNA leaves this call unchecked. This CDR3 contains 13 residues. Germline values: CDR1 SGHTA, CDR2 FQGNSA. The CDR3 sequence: CASSLAGGAPAFF.

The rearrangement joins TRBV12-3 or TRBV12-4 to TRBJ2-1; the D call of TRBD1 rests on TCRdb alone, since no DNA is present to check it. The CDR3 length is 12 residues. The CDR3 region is CASRAGAGEQFF.